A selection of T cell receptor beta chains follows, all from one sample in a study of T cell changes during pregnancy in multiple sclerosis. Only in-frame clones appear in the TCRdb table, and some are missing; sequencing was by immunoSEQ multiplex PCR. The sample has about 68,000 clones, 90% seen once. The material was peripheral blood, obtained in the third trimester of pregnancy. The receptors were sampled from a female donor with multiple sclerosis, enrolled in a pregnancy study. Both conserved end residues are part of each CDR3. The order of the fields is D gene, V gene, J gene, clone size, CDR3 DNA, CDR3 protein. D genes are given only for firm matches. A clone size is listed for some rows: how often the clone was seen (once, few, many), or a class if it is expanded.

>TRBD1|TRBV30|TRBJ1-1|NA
TGTGCCGGGACAGGGCCCCTTTTGAACACTGAAGCTTTCTTT
CAGTGPLLNTEAFF
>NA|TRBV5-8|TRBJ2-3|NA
TGTGCCAGCAGCGTAAGGGACACGAGCACAGATACGCAGTATTTT
CASSVRDTSTDTQYF
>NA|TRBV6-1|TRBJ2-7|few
TGTGCCAGCAGTGAACAGGACAGCCCAGCCTACGAGCAGTACTTC
CASSEQDSPAYEQYF
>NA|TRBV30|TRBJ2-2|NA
TGTGCCTGGAGAGGAGGGGGCCGTTGGACCGGGGAGCTGTTTTTT
CAWRGGGRWTGELFF
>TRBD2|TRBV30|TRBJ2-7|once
TGTGCCTGGAGGAAGGGACTAGCGGGAGGGATCTCCTACGAGCAGTACTTC
CAWRKGLAGGISYEQYF
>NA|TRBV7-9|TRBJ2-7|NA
TGTGCCAGCAGCTCGCCCTTGGGACAAGCCTACGAGCAGTACTTC
CASSSPLGQAYEQYF
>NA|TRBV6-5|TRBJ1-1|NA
TGTGCCAGCAGCGGCGGACAGATGAACACTGAAGCTTTCTTT
CASSGGQMNTEAFF
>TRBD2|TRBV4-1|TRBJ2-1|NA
TGCGCCAGCAGCTTGGGACTAGCGGGGGGGCCCCCCTACAATGAGCAGTTCTTC
CASSLGLAGGPPYNEQFF
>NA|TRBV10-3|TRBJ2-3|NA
TGTGCCATCAGGAACTTCTACACAGATACGCAGTATTTT
CAIRNFYTDTQYF
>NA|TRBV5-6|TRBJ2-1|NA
TGTGCCAGCACCCGGTGGTGGGCTACCTACAATGAGCAGTTCTTC
CASTRWWATYNEQFF
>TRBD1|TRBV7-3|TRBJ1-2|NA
TGTGCCAGCAGCTTCGACAGGGGGTTGAATGGCTACACCTTC
CASSFDRGLNGYTF
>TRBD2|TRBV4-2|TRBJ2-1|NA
TGTGCCAGCAGCCGAGCTAGCGGGGGGCCCTCCTACAATGAGCAGTTCTTC
CASSRASGGPSYNEQFF
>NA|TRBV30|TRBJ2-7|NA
TGTGCCTGGAGTGTATTTTCGGGGTTGGGGACTCCTTACGAGCAGTACTTC
CAWSVFSGLGTPYEQYF
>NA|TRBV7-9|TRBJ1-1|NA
TGTGCCAGCAGCCGGACAGCGAACACTGAAGCTTTCTTT
CASSRTANTEAFF
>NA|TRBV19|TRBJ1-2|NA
TGTGCCAGTAAACAGGGCGTGGGCTATGGCTACACCTTC
CASKQGVGYGYTF
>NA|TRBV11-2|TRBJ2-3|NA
TGTGCCAGCAGCTCGTTACAGGGATCCGTTACGCAGTATTTT
CASSSLQGSVTQYF
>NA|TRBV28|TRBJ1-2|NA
TGTGCCAGCATTAAGCCCGAGGACTATGGCTACACCTTC
CASIKPEDYGYTF
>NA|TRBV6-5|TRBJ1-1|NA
TGTGCCAGCAGCAATACACCTTCCCTGAACACTGAAGCTTTCTTT
CASSNTPSLNTEAFF
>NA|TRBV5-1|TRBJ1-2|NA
TGCGCCAGCAGCTCGGACATTCTCTATGGCTACACCTTC
CASSSDILYGYTF
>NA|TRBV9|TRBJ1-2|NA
TGTGCCAGCAGCGTAGCAGGTTGGGGCTACACCTTC
CASSVAGWGYTF
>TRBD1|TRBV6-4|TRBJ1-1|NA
TGTGCCAGCAGACCGGGACAGGAGAACACTGAAGCTTTCTTT
CASRPGQENTEAFF
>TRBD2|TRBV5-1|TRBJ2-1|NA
TGCGCCAGCAGCTTGGCCTCTAGCGGGGGTAACAATGAGCAGTTCTTC
CASSLASSGGNNEQFF
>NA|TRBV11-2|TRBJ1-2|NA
TGTGCCAGCGCCTCGGAGTTTAACTATGGCTACACCTTC
CASASEFNYGYTF
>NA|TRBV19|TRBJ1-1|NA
TGTGCCAGTAGTTACGGGGTCACTACTGAAGCTTTCTTT
CASSYGVTTEAFF
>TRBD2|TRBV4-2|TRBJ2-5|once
TGTGCCAGCAGCCAAGGAACTAGCGGGAGTGTCGAGACCCAGTACTTC
CASSQGTSGSVETQYF
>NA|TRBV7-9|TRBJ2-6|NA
TGTGCCAGCAGCTTAGGGTCGGGCTCTGGGGCCAACGTCCTGACTTTC
CASSLGSGSGANVLTF
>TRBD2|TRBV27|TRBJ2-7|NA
TGTGCCAGCAGTTCCACTAACGGACTAGCCCTTTATGAGCAGTACTTC
CASSSTNGLALYEQYF
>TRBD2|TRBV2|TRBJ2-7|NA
TGTGCCAGCAGTGGCCTACTAGCGGAAAGCTCCTACGAGCAGTACTTC
CASSGLLAESSYEQYF
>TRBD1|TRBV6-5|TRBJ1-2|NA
TGTGCCAGCAGTGACCGGGACAGCTATGGCTACACCTTC
CASSDRDSYGYTF
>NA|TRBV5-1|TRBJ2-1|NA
TGCGCCAGCAGCCCAACCCGACAGGCGATTTACAATGAGCAGTTCTTC
CASSPTRQAIYNEQFF
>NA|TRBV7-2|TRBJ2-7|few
TGTGCCAGCAGCCAAGACTATCGGTCCTACGAGCAGTACTTC
CASSQDYRSYEQYF
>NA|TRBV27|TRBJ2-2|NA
TGTGCCAGCAGCCTAGCTTTTGACACCGGGGAGCTGTTTTTT
CASSLAFDTGELFF
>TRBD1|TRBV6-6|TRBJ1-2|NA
TGTGCCAGCACCGAGTTTCCGACAGGGAACTATGGCTACACCTTC
CASTEFPTGNYGYTF
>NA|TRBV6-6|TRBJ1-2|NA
TGTGCCAGCAGTTACGTAGCAGCCCACACCTATGGCTACACCTTC
CASSYVAAHTYGYTF
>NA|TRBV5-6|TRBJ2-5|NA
TGTGCCAGCAGCTTGGCCTGGGGTTCTGGGGAGAGAGAGACCCAGTACTTC
CASSLAWGSGERETQYF
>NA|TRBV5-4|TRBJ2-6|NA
TGTGCCAGCAGCTTTGACAGCTCTGGGGCCAACGTCCTGACTTTC
CASSFDSSGANVLTF
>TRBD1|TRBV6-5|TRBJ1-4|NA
TGTGCCAGCAGTTACACTACCGGGACAGGGGATGAAAAACTGTTTTTT
CASSYTTGTGDEKLFF
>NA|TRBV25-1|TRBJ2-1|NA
TGTGCCAGCAGTGAATCGAAGGGGTTTAGCTCCTACAATGAGCAGTTCTTC
CASSESKGFSSYNEQFF
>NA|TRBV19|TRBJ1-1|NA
TGTGCCAGTAGTTCCTCAAGACAGCCTAATGAAGCTTTCTTT
CASSSSRQPNEAFF
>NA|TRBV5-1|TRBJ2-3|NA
TGCGCCAGCAGCTTGGCTTCAGATACGCAGTATTTT
CASSLASDTQYF
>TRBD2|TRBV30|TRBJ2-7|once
TGTGCCTGGCGTAGGACTAGCCCACAATACGAGCAGTACTTC
CAWRRTSPQYEQYF
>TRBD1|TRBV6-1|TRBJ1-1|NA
TGTGCCAGCCGCCGAGAACAGGGGGGAACTGAAGCTTTCTTT
CASRREQGGTEAFF
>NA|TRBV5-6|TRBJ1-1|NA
TGTGCCAGCAGCTTGGGACATGTAATGAACACTGAAGCTTTCTTT
CASSLGHVMNTEAFF
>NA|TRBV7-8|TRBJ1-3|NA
TGTGCCAGCAGCTTAGAGAGTCTCTCTGGAAACACCATATATTTT
CASSLESLSGNTIYF
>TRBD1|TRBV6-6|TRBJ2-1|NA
TGTGCCAGCAGTCCCGAACCCGACAGGGAAGATCCGTTCTTC
CASSPEPDREDPFF
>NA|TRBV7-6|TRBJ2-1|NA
TGTGCCAGCAGCTTAGCGGGGGGTTTGGATGAGCAGTTCTTC
CASSLAGGLDEQFF
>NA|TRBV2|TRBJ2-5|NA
TGTGCCAGCGGGGGGTCCACAGGGGCCCGGGAGACCCAGTACTTC
CASGGSTGARETQYF
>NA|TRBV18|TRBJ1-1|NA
TGTGCCAGCTCACCAGGTCACAGGGTGGCTCCTGAAGCTTTCTTT
CASSPGHRVAPEAFF
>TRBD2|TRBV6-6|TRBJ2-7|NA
TGTGCCAGCAGTTATACTAGCGGAGCGTCCTACGAGCAGTACTTC
CASSYTSGASYEQYF
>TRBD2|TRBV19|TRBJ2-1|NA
TGTGCCAGTAGTACCGTAGCGGGAGGGCTCTATGAGCAGTTCTTC
CASSTVAGGLYEQFF
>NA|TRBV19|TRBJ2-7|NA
TGTGCCAGTAAAAGGGCAGGGGATTACTACGAGCAGTACTTC
CASKRAGDYYEQYF
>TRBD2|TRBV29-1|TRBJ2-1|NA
TGCAGCGTTGTTTTAGCGGGGAGCTCCTACAATGAGCAGTTCTTC
CSVVLAGSSYNEQFF
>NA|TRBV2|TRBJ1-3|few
TGTGCCAGCACCGACATCCGCGGAAACACCATATATTTT
CASTDIRGNTIYF
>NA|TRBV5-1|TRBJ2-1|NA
TGCGCCAGCAGCTTGGGAGCAGGGGCCTACAATGAGCAGTTCTTC
CASSLGAGAYNEQFF
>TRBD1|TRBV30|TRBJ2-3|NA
TGTGCCTGGAGTCATCCTTACGATTGGGACAGGGGGCTGGCAGATACGCAGTATTTT
CAWSHPYDWDRGLADTQYF
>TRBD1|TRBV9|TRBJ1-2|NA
TGTGCCAGCAGCGTAGGAGGGGGCGGCTATGGCTACACCTTC
CASSVGGGGYGYTF
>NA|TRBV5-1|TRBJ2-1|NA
TGCGCCAGCAGCTTGGACGGCCTAGGAGGGCAGTTCTTC
CASSLDGLGGQFF